The 15 T cell receptor beta chains below were found in one sample sequenced in a study of shared clonotypes between healthy human individuals. Profiled with immunoSEQ multiplex PCR; TCRdb holds only in-frame clones, not every one. The data contain hundreds of thousands of clones, 72% of them seen just once; the ten biggest clones take up around 2%. The sample comprised memory CD4+ T cells sorted from blood. Subset specified: CD45RA-negative fraction. These receptors were obtained from a young woman in good health.

The genes are TRBV2 and TRBJ2-1; D is ambiguous. Germline CDR1 SNHLY, CDR2 FYNNEI. Trimming removed 6 bases from V and 3 bases from J, with 6 bases in between. This CDR3 spans 12 amino acids. DNA for the CDR3: TGTGCCAGCAGGCAGGTCTACAATGAGCAGTTCTTC. Its translation: CASRQVYNEQFF.

The V call is TRBV7-6, the J call TRBJ2-1, with 7 bases lining up with TRBD2. The V gene's germline CDR1 is SGHVS and CDR2 FNYEAQ. The CDR3 contains 16 residues. Trimming removed 5 bases from V and 7 bases from J; junction bases left unmatched: 14. As DNA, the CDR3 is TGTGCCAGCAGCAAAGAGGGGCCTAGCGGCCGGAATGAGCAGTTCTTC. It is translated as CASSKEGPSGRNEQFF.

This chain joins TRBV6-1 and TRBJ2-2, with D hard to call. This CDR3 contains 15 residues. Germline-derived CDR1 and CDR2 are MNHNS and SASEGT. Deletions cut 2 bases from V and 0 bases from J, with 7 bases between. CDR3: CASSETWSNTGELFF. In DNA form, the CDR3 reads TGTGCCAGCAGTGAAACTTGGTCGAACACCGGGGAGCTGTTTTTT.

This clone has more than one count but fewer than ten. The gene calls are TRBV5-1 and TRBJ2-3; D is perhaps TRBD1 or TRBD2 (5 bases each). CDR3 length: 17 residues. Germline V gene sequence: CDR1 SGHRS, CDR2 YFSETQ. Trimming pared 5 bases from V and 6 bases from J, leaving 25 bases between. The chain's CDR3 is CASSQRGLRGPGDTQYF. CDR3 nucleotides: TGCGCCAGCAGTCAAAGGGGCCTTCGAGGGCCTGGGGATACGCAGTATTTT. Using reference TRBV5-1 and TRBJ2-3 for the parts outside the CDR3, the full variable domain is KAGVTQTPRYLIKTRGQQVTLSCSPISGHRSVSWYQQTPGQGLQFLFEYFSETQRNKGNFPGRFSGRQFSNSRSEMNVSTLELGDSALYLCASSQRGLRGPGDTQYFGPGTRLTVL.

The chain has TRBV4-1 and TRBJ2-1, with D possibly matching TRBD2 (5 bases). The CDR3 is 15 amino acids. The V end was cut by 5 bases, the J end by 0 bases, with 11 bases between. Germline CDR1 MGHRA, CDR2 YSYEKL. CDR3 region: CASSEAVSSYNEQFF. Written as DNA, the CDR3 is TGCGCCAGCAGCGAAGCGGTAAGCTCCTACAATGAGCAGTTCTTC.

The chain recombines TRBV7-3 with TRBJ2-2; 11 positions match TRBD2. The CDR3 is made up of 17 amino acids. The germline CDR1 and CDR2 sequences are SGHTA and FQGTGA. The ends lost 5 bases at V and 5 bases at J; junction bases unmatched: 10. CDR3 sequence reads: CASSPQPGLAETGELFF. Written as DNA, the CDR3 is TGTGCCAGCAGCCCACAGCCGGGACTAGCGGAAACCGGGGAGCTGTTTTTT.

The chain combines TRBV7-8 with TRBJ1-5; possible D gene TRBD1, 5 bases. V was shortened by 1 base and J by 3 bases, with 10 bases between the two germline ends. Germline CDR1 and CDR2: SGHVS and FQNEAQ. CDR3 length: 15 residues. CDR3: CASSLEVGLNQPQHF. DNA for the CDR3: TGTGCCAGCAGCTTAGAAGTGGGGCTCAATCAGCCCCAGCATTTT. The complete variable domain, with remaining parts taken from reference TRBV7-8 and TRBJ1-5, reads GAGVSQSPRYKVAKRGQDVALRCDPISGHVSLFWYQQALGQGPEFLTYFQNEAQLDKSGLPSDRFFAERPEGSVSTLKIQRTQQEDSAVYLCASSLEVGLNQPQHFGDGTRLSIL.

The genes are TRBV5-1 and TRBJ2-5; possible D gene TRBD1, 6 bases. Judging by the DNA end, TRBJ2-7 fits better; the J call may be wrong. This CDR3 is 14 amino acids long. CDR1 is SGHRS and CDR2 is YFSETQ in the germline V gene. The CDR3 bases are TGCGCCAGCAGCCGGACAGACAGCTCCTACGAGCAGTACTTC. The encoded protein is CASSRTDSSYEQYF.

The genes are TRBV7-2 and TRBJ1-5; TRBD1 matches at 11 bases. Germline trimming cut 0 bases from V and 0 bases from J; bases unmatched to any gene: 13. The CDR3 totals 21 residues. Germline CDR1 is SGHTA and CDR2 is FQGNSA. CDR3 in DNA: TGTGCCAGCAGCTTAGCAGGATCGGACAGGGGGCCCGGATATAGCAATCAGCCCCAGCATTTT. This encodes CASSLAGSDRGPGYSNQPQHF.

The sample holds many counts of this clone. The V and J genes are TRBV27 and TRBJ2-7; TRBD1 aligns across 8 bases. CDR1 MNHEY and CDR2 SMNVEV come from the germline V gene (reference sequence). This CDR3 region has 14 residues. With 6 bases clipped from V and 2 bases from J, the junction kept 6 bases outside the gene matches. The CDR3 region is CASRTPGQAYEQYF. The CDR3 nucleotides are TGTGCCAGCAGAACTCCGGGACAGGCCTACGAGCAGTACTTC.

This clone was counted a few times. The chain combines TRBV27 with TRBJ2-5; 8 nucleotides match TRBD1. The CDR3 has 14 amino acids. CDR1 and CDR2 from the germline V gene are MNHEY and SMNVEV (reference sequence). With V trimmed by 7 bases and J by 11 bases, 15 bases remained unmatched. The CDR3 spells CASKRQGMLWEQYF. The CDR3 region has the DNA TGTGCCAGCAAGCGACAGGGGATGCTGTGGGAGCAGTACTTC.

With respect to this clone: Other nucleotide sequences in the sample specify the same CDR3. J is TRBJ2-1 and V is TRBV5-1; 7 bases align to TRBD1. Germline V gene lookup returns CDR1 SGHRS and CDR2 YFSETQ. The CDR3 covers 14 residues. V dropped 3 bases and J dropped 6; count of bases not matched to a gene: 6. In nucleotides, the CDR3 is TGCGCCAGCAGCTCCGGGACAGAGGTCAATGAGCAGTTCTTC. Translated, it gives CASSSGTEVNEQFF.

The chain recombines TRBV10-1 with TRBJ2-5; 11 bases match TRBD2. The CDR3 contains 13 residues. The V gene's germline CDR1 is WNHNN and CDR2 SYGVQD (reference sequence). V shed 5 bases, J shed 5 bases, and the junction held 1 base outside the gene matches. The CDR3 nucleotides are TGCGCCAGCAGTATAGCGGGAGGGGAGACCCAGTACTTC. Translating it yields CASSIAGGETQYF.

DNA for the CDR3: TGTGCCAGCAGCTTTACAGGTTACTCTGGAAACACCATATATTTT. It specifies CASSFTGYSGNTIYF. The chain employs TRBV7-6 and TRBJ1-3; possible D gene TRBD1, 5 bases. The CDR3 covers 15 residues. V lost 3 bases to trimming and J lost 0 bases, with 9 bases between them. Per germline, CDR1 SGHVS and CDR2 FNYEAQ.

The chain uses TRBV28 and TRBJ1-4; unclear D gene. V dropped 6 bases and J dropped 6 bases, with 14 bases sitting between them. Germline V lookup: CDR1 MDHEN, CDR2 SYDVKM. This CDR3 is built from 14 residues. The CDR3 region is CASRLGRRHEKLFF. DNA for the CDR3: TGTGCCAGCAGACTAGGGAGGCGGCATGAAAAACTGTTTTTT. The entire variable domain, with the rest obtained from reference TRBV28 and TRBJ1-4, is as follows: DVKVTQSSRYLVKRTGEKVFLECVQDMDHENMFWYRQDPGLGLRLIYFSYDVKMKEKGDIPEGYSVSREKKERFSLILESASTNQTSMYLCASRLGRRHEKLFFGSGTQLSVL.